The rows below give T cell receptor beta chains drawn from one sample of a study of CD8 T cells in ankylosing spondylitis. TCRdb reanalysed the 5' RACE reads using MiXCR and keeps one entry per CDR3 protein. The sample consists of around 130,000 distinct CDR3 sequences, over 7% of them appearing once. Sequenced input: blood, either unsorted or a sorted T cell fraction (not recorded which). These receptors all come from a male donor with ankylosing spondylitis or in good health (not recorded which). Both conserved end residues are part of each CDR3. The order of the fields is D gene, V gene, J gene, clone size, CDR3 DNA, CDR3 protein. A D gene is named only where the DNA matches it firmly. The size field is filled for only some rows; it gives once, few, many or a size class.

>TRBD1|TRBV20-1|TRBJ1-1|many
TGCAGTGCTCCTAACCGTCACAGGGGGCAAGACACTGAAGCTTTCTTT
CSAPNRHRGQDTEAFF
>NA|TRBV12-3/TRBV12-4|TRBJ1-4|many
TGTGCCAGCAGTGGCAGGGTCGATGAAAAACTGTTTTTT
CASSGRVDEKLFF
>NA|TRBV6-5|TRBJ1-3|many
TGTGCCAGCAGTTCCGGGTATTACTCTGGAAACACCATATATTTT
CASSSGYYSGNTIYF
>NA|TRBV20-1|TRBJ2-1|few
TGCAGTGTTCCCGGACTATCGAACAATGAGCAGTTCTTC
CSVPGLSNNEQFF
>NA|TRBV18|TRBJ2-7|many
TGTGCCAGCTCCTCGTCCATCGGAAACGAGCAGTACTTC
CASSSSIGNEQYF
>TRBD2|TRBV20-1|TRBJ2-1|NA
TGCAGTGCTTACGGACTAGCGATCAATGAGCAGTTCTTC
CSAYGLAINEQFF
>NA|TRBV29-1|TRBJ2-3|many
TGCAGCGTTGAAGAGCCTTGGCCTAGCACAGATACGCAGTATTTT
CSVEEPWPSTDTQYF
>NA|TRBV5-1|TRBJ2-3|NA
TGCGCCAGCAGCTTGTTTTCTGCTTGGGAGACAGATACGCAGTATTTT
CASSLFSAWETDTQYF
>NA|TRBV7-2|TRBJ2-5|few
TGTGCCAGCAGTATGGCAGGGGCCCAAGAGACCCAGTACTTC
CASSMAGAQETQYF
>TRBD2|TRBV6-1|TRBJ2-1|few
TGTGCCAGCAGTGAACAAACTAGCGGCGGTGAGCAGTTCTTC
CASSEQTSGGEQFF
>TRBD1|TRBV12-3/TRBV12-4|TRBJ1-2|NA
TGTGCCAGCAGCCAAACAGGGGTGAGGGACTATGGCTACACCTTC
CASSQTGVRDYGYTF
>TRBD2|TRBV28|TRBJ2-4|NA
TGTGCCAGCAGTCTCTCTGGGCTAGCGGGAGCCAAAAACATTCAGTACTTC
CASSLSGLAGAKNIQYF
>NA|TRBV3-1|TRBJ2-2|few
TGTGCCAGCAGCCGACCGGGAGCACAGAACACCGGGGAGCTGTTTTTT
CASSRPGAQNTGELFF
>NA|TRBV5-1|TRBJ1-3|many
TGCGCCAGCAGCTTGTACCCAGGGTCCGTTAGAGGAAACACCATATATTTT
CASSLYPGSVRGNTIYF
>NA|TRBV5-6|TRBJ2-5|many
TGTGCCAGCAGCTTGTTTCGGGCAGCAGACCCGGAGACCCAGTACTTC
CASSLFRAADPETQYF
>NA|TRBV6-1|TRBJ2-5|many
TGTGCCAGCAGTGCGCGAAACAGGGTCCGGCAAGAGACCCAGTACTTC
CASSARNRVRQETQYF
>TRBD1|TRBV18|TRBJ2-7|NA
TGTGCCAGCTCTCCAGCTGATCCGGGACAGGGGCTTTACGAGCAGTACTTC
CASSPADPGQGLYEQYF
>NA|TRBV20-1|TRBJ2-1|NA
TGCAGTGTCGGCGCAGGGGGGACCGGGGGATACTACAATGAGCAGTTCTTC
CSVGAGGTGGYYNEQFF
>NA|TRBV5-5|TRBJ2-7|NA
TGTGCCAGCAGCTTGGAGTTTGCGAGGACCTACGAGCAGTACTTC
CASSLEFARTYEQYF
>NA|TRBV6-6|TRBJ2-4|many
TGTGCCGGGGCCAAAAACATTCAGTACTTC
CAGAKNIQYF
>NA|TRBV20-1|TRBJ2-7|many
TGCAGTGCTAGAGAGGGCAGGTATGATGGCGAGCAGTACTTC
CSAREGRYDGEQYF
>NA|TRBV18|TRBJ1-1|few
TGTGCCAGCTCACCACAAACCTTGGAAGCTTTCTTT
CASSPQTLEAFF
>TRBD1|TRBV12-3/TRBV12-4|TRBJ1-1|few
TGTGCCAGCACCAGACAGGGGCTGAACACTGAAGCTTTCTTT
CASTRQGLNTEAFF
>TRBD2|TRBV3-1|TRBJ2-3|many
TGTGCCAGCAGCCGCTGGGTAGCGGGAGGTACAGATACGCAGTATTTT
CASSRWVAGGTDTQYF
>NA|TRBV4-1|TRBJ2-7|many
TGCGCCAGCAGCCATCCCGGGACAGAGCAGTACTTC
CASSHPGTEQYF
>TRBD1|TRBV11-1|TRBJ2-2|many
TGTGCCAGCAGCTACGGACAGGGGCCTAGCGGAAGAATTGCCGGGGAGCTGTTTTTT
CASSYGQGPSGRIAGELFF
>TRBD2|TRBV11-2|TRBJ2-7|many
TGTGCCAGCAGCTTAGATCCCCTAGCGGGAGTCTACGAGCAGTACTTC
CASSLDPLAGVYEQYF
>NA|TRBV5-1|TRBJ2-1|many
TGCGCCAGCAGCTTGTTGCCGGACTACAATGAGCAGTTCTTC
CASSLLPDYNEQFF
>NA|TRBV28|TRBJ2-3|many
TGTGCCAGCAGTTTAGGCCTAGGAGATACGCAGTATTTT
CASSLGLGDTQYF
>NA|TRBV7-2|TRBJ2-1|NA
TGTGCCGGTCGGACAGCTTCCTACGACAATGAGCAGTTCTTC
CAGRTASYDNEQFF
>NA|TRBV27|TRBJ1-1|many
TGTGCCAGCAGTTTATCTGCGGGAACAACTGAAGCTTTCTTT
CASSLSAGTTEAFF
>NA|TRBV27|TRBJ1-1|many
TGTGCCAGCAGTTTATCGATAGGGGCTGAAGCTTTCTTT
CASSLSIGAEAFF
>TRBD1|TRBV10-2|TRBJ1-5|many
TGCGCCAGCACTCCAGGGGGCCAGCCCCAGCATTTT
CASTPGGQPQHF
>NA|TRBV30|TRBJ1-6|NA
TGTGCCTGGAGTGCGGGACAAGATAATTCACCCCTCCACTTT
CAWSAGQDNSPLHF
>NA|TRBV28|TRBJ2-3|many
TGTGCCAGCAGTTCTTATTCGGATACGCAGTATTTT
CASSSYSDTQYF
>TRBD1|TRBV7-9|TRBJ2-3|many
TGTGCCAGCACCCGAATCGACAGGGGAACAGATACGCAGTATTTT
CASTRIDRGTDTQYF
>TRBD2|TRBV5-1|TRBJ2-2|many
TGCGCCAGCAGCGCGGGACTACGGAACACCGGGGAGCTGTTTTTT
CASSAGLRNTGELFF
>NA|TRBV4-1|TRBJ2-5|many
TGCGCCAGCAGCCATCCCACTAGCTGGGAGACCCAGTACTTC
CASSHPTSWETQYF
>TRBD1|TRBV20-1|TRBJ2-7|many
TGCAGTGCTAGCGGATTTGGGACAGATCCTTACGAGCAGTACTTC
CSASGFGTDPYEQYF
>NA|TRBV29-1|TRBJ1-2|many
TGCAGCGTTGCTGAAGGAGGGTTTAACTCGTATGGCTACACCTTC
CSVAEGGFNSYGYTF
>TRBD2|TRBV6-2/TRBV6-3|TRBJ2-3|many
TGTGCCAGCAGCCGCCCGACTAGCGGGAGAACAGATACGCAGTATTTT
CASSRPTSGRTDTQYF